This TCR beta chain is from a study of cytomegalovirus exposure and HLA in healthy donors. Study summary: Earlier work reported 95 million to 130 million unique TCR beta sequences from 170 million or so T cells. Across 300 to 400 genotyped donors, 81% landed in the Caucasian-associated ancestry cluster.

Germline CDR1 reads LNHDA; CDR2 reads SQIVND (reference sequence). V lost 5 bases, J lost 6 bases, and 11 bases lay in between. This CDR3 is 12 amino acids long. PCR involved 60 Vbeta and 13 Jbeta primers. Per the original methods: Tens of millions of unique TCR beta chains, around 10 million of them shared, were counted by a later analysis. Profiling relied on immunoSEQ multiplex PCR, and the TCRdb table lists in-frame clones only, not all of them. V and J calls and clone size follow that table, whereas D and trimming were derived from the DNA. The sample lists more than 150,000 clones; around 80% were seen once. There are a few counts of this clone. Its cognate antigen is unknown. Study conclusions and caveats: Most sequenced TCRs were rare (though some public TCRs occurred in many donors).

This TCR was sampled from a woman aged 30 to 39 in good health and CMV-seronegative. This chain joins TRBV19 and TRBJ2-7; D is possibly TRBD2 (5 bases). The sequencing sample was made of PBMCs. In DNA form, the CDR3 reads TGTGCCAGTAGTGTACGGGGAGCCGAGCAGTACTTC. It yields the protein CASSVRGAEQYF.